Each of the 24 T cell receptor beta chains below was sequenced from the same sample in a study of T cell responses to AZD1222 COVID-19 vaccine. Clones were sequenced by immunoSEQ multiplex PCR, and TCRdb holds only the in-frame ones, with some missing. The sample consists of around 140,000 clones, 85% to 95% of them appearing once. This material consisted of peripheral blood, taken after recovery from COVID-19. The receptor set was obtained from an adult who had recovered from COVID-19.

The chain combines TRBV6-2 or TRBV6-3 with TRBJ1-2, with D perhaps TRBD1 (6 bases). CDR1 is MNHEY and CDR2 is SVGEGT in the germline V gene. Trimming took 5 bases from V and 7 from J, leaving 14 bases between them. The CDR3 contains 13 residues. The CDR3 DNA reads as TGTGCCAGCAGTGTCGACAGGACGGGTGGCTACACCTTC. The encoded protein is CASSVDRTGGYTF.

The chain has TRBV7-9 and TRBJ1-6; TRBD1 matches 8 bases. J lost 10 bases, V lost 5 bases, and 7 bases had no gene match. The CDR3 sequence is 14 residues long. Germline V gene data show CDR1 as SEHNR and CDR2 as FQNEAQ (reference sequence). The CDR3 region is CASSIQGVGSPLHF. The DNA of the CDR3 is TGTGCCAGCAGCATACAGGGGGTAGGGTCACCCCTCCACTTT.

The chain links TRBV28 to TRBJ1-4, with D perhaps matching TRBD1 (5 bases). CDR3 size: 11 residues. V was cut by 6 bases and J by 8 bases, with 7 bases left in between. Per germline, CDR1 MDHEN and CDR2 SYDVKM. This chain's CDR3 is CASSRQEKLFF. The CDR3 bases are TGTGCCAGCAGCAGACAGGAAAAACTGTTTTTT.

V is TRBV25-1 and J is TRBJ2-2, with D possibly being TRBD2 (6 bases). V lost 3 bases, J lost 3 bases, and 8 bases lay in between. CDR3 size: 14 residues. Germline values: CDR1 MGHDK, CDR2 SYGVNS. The CDR3 loop reads CASSEGGYTGELFF. CDR3 in DNA: TGTGCCAGCAGTGAGGGGGGTTACACCGGGGAGCTGTTTTTT.

Points on this clone: At one end, the junction sequence differs from germline, possibly due to a read error. The chain has TRBV19 and TRBJ2-1; D may be TRBD2 (5 bases). The CDR3 is made up of 16 amino acids. Per the germline V gene, CDR1 is LNHDA and CDR2 is SQIVND (reference sequence). The CDR3 DNA reads as TGTGCCAGTAGTATAGATGTTAGCGTCTCGTACATTGAGCAGTTCTTC. It yields the protein CASSIDVSVSYIEQFF.

V gene TRBV7-9 combines with J gene TRBJ2-2; 7 bases are shared with TRBD2. The CDR3 runs to 17 residues. J lost 6 bases, V lost 5 bases, and 15 bases had no gene match. Germline V gene lookup returns CDR1 SEHNR and CDR2 FQNEAQ (reference sequence). CDR3 in amino acids: CASSGSRRETKSGELFF. The CDR3 DNA follows: TGTGCCAGCAGCGGTAGCAGGCGGGAGACAAAGTCCGGGGAGCTGTTTTTT.

This chain connects TRBV3-1 (or the pseudogene TRBV3-2) to TRBJ2-1; D remains unclear. V was shortened by 3 bases and J by 7 bases, with 4 bases between the two germline ends. The CDR3 totals 11 residues. The germline V gene has CDR1 LGHDT and CDR2 YNNKEL (reference sequence). The CDR3, as DNA: TGTGCCAGCAGCCAGCGGAATGAGCAGTTCTTC. Encoded protein: CASSQRNEQFF.

V is TRBV28 and J is TRBJ2-7; TRBD2 is a possible D gene (5 bases). V was shortened by 4 bases and J by 5 bases, with 18 bases between the two germline ends. The CDR3 has 15 residues. Germline V CDR1 and CDR2: MDHEN, SYDVKM. CDR3 in amino acids: CASSYRRYGRDEQYF. The DNA of the CDR3 is TGTGCCAGCAGTTATCGACGTTATGGGAGAGACGAGCAGTACTTC.

V gene TRBV7-9 combines with J gene TRBJ2-4; 7 bases are shared with TRBD1. V gave up 5 bases and J gave up 3 bases; unmatched junction bases: 7. The germline CDR1 and CDR2 sequences are SEHNR and FQNEAQ (reference sequence). The CDR3 has 15 residues. DNA of the CDR3: TGTGCCAGCAGCGACGGACAGGCCGACAAAAACATTCAGTACTTC. This sequence encodes CASSDGQADKNIQYF.

Here the CDR3 reads CAIMGPTDTQYF. The CDR3 region has the DNA TGTGCCATTATGGGACCTACGGATACGCAGTATTTT. V gene TRBV6-5 combines with J gene TRBJ2-3; D tentatively fits TRBD1 or TRBD2 (5 bases each). Trimming shortened V by 10 bases and J by 6 bases, and 14 bases separated the two germline ends. Germline V gives CDR1 MNHEY, CDR2 SVGAGI. The CDR3 has 12 amino acids.

CDR3 protein: CASSSRQGTYEQYF. The CDR3 coding sequence is TGTGCCAGCAGCTCCAGACAGGGGACCTACGAGCAGTACTTC. The gene calls are TRBV11-2 and TRBJ2-7; 8 nucleotides match TRBD1. The CDR3 length is 14 residues. With 4 bases clipped from V and 2 bases from J, the junction kept 4 bases outside the gene matches. Germline CDR1 reads SGHAT; CDR2 reads FQNNGV.

The rearrangement links TRBV6-4 to TRBJ2-1; D perhaps matches TRBD2 (5 bases). CDR3 length: 16 residues. Germline loops: CDR1 MRHNA, CDR2 SNTAGT. Between the trimmed V and J ends, which lost 3 bases and 3 bases, there was a span of 15 bases. The CDR3 loop reads CASSERAKAYYNEQFF. CDR3 in DNA: TGTGCCAGCAGTGAGAGGGCGAAGGCCTACTACAATGAGCAGTTCTTC.

The rearrangement joins TRBV5-4 to TRBJ1-1, with 7 bases lining up with TRBD1. The CDR3 spans 16 residues. Germline CDR1 is SGHNT and CDR2 is YYREEE (reference sequence). Losses at the gene ends were 6 bases for V and 1 base for J; bases not matched to a gene: 12. The CDR3: CASTNYYRGPNTEAFF. DNA of the CDR3: TGTGCCAGCACTAACTACTACAGGGGCCCGAACACTGAAGCTTTCTTT.

The chain employs TRBV19 and TRBJ2-1; possible D gene TRBD2, 6 bases. This CDR3 contains 14 residues. CDR1 and CDR2 from the germline V gene are LNHDA and SQIVND (reference sequence). V shed 7 bases and J shed 8 bases, with 18 bases lying between them. CDR3 coding DNA: TGTGCCAGTAAAAGGAGGGCCGCTTTTGATGAGCAGTTCTTC. Translating gives CASKRRAAFDEQFF.

This rearrangement joins TRBV2 to TRBJ2-3, with 8 bases that match TRBD2. With 6 bases clipped from V and 2 bases from J, the junction kept 7 bases outside the gene matches. CDR1 is SNHLY, CDR2 FYNNEI, per germline. This CDR3 comprises 15 residues. The CDR3 reads CASRLADYSTDTQYF. DNA for the CDR3: TGTGCCAGCAGACTAGCGGATTATTCCACAGATACGCAGTATTTT.

This clone has just a few counts. The DNA for the CDR3 is TGTGCCAGCAGTCCGATAACCCCGGGCACTGAAGCTTTCTTT. It translates to CASSPITPGTEAFF. The rearrangement uses TRBV27 and TRBJ1-1; D remains unclear. This CDR3 is 14 amino acids long. Trimming removed 5 bases from V and 4 bases from J, with 14 bases in between. CDR1 is MNHEY and CDR2 is SMNVEV in the germline V gene (reference sequence).

This clone was detected once. Other DNA sequences in this sample translate to the same CDR3. The rearrangement uses TRBV19 and TRBJ1-6; 10 bases are shared with TRBD1. The CDR3 spans 15 residues. The germline gives CDR1 LNHDA, CDR2 SQIVND (reference sequence). The ends lost 5 bases at V and 6 bases at J; junction bases unmatched: 4. CDR3 nucleotides: TGTGCCAGTAGTCGGGACAGGGGACCTAATTCACCCCTCCACTTT. Amino acid sequence: CASSRDRGPNSPLHF.

This CDR3 is CATWGLAGTPGSPNLLFF. CDR3 coding DNA: TGCGCCACATGGGGGCTAGCGGGAACACCGGGGAGCCCCAACCTTCTGTTTTTT. The V call is TRBV10-1, the J call TRBJ2-2, with 9 positions matching TRBD2. The CDR3 is made up of 18 amino acids. Trimming cost V 10 bases and J 14 bases; bases outside gene matches: 29. Germline loops: CDR1 WNHNN, CDR2 SYGVQD (reference sequence).

The chain is built from TRBV2 and TRBJ2-1, with TRBD1 matching over 8 bases. Germline values: CDR1 SNHLY, CDR2 FYNNEI. V shed 8 bases and J 2 bases; nucleotides not matched to a gene: 8. The CDR3 covers 15 residues. This chain's CDR3 is CASRWTGTAYNEQFF. CDR3 bases: TGTGCCAGCCGGTGGACAGGGACCGCCTACAATGAGCAGTTCTTC.

This clone showed up just once. The V call is TRBV24-1, the J call TRBJ2-7; 7 nucleotides match TRBD1. V was clipped by 3 bases and J by 2 bases; unmatched bases: 6. Germline CDR1 KGHDR, CDR2 SFDVKD. The CDR3 is 15 amino acids. CDR3 amino acids: CATSDQGDSTYEQYF. Written as DNA, the CDR3 is TGTGCCACCAGTGATCAGGGGGACAGTACCTACGAGCAGTACTTC.

The J gene is TRBJ2-7, the V gene TRBV28; 8 bases fit TRBD1. Germline CDR1 MDHEN, CDR2 SYDVKM. The CDR3 consists of 14 residues. The J segment lost 3 bases and the V segment lost 7 bases, leaving 8 bases of the junction unmatched. The CDR3 DNA reads TGTGCCAGCACCTCGACAGGGGCATACTACGAGCAGTACTTC. Protein product: CASTSTGAYYEQYF.

The chain has TRBV13 and TRBJ1-1; 8 bases are a match to TRBD1. The CDR3 length is 16 residues. The V and J ends lost 0 bases and 3 bases, in that order; junction bases with no gene match: 6. Germline V CDR1 and CDR2: PRHDT, FYEKMQ (reference sequence). CDR3: CASSLGLGTGHTEAFF. Written as DNA, the CDR3 is TGTGCCAGCAGCTTAGGACTTGGGACAGGTCACACTGAAGCTTTCTTT.

The chain carries TRBV25-1 and TRBJ2-7, with D perhaps given as TRBD1 or TRBD2 (5 bases each). This CDR3 comprises 13 residues. CDR1 MGHDK and CDR2 SYGVNS come from the germline V gene. V was trimmed by 5 bases and J by 3 bases, leaving 11 bases between them. The CDR3 region is CASSRGVNYEQYF. CDR3 coding DNA: TGTGCCAGCAGTCGGGGCGTTAACTACGAGCAGTACTTC.

The chain is built from TRBV14 and TRBJ2-3, with 14 bases lining up with TRBD2. This CDR3 has 16 amino acids. With 1 base clipped from V and 9 bases from J, the junction kept 6 bases outside the gene matches. The germline V gene has CDR1 SGHDN and CDR2 FVKESK. DNA of the CDR3: TGTGCCAGCAGCCAAGGTTTGACTAGCGGGAGGGAGACGCAGTATTTT. This translates into CASSQGLTSGRETQYF.